This entry concerns a single T cell receptor (beta chain). The antigen is not known. These data come from a study of cytomegalovirus exposure and HLA in healthy donors. Whole-study results and caveats: A reported reduction in N-insertions relative to the roughly 710-donor mean was seen in an Asian-associated ancestry cluster in a later analysis.

Vbeta (60) and Jbeta (13) primers were used in the PCR. The protocol was immunoSEQ multiplex PCR, while the TCRdb copy is restricted to in-frame clones and leaves out a portion. Of more than 85,000 clones in the sample, over 60% are singletons; the top ten hold around 3%. The sample taken for sequencing was PBMCs. The receptor was derived from a male donor in good health and CMV-seropositive.

The CDR3: CAWGQGADYGYTF. The CDR3 region has the DNA TGTGCCTGGGGACAGGGGGCGGACTATGGCTACACCTTC. The chain couples TRBV30 to TRBJ1-2, with 11 positions matching TRBD1. The CDR3 contains 13 residues. Germline CDR1 and CDR2: GTSNPN and SVGIG (reference sequence). Losses at the gene ends were 5 bases for V and 3 bases for J; bases not matched to a gene: 2.